Below, one T cell receptor (beta chain) is given with its context. The antigen remains unidentified. The PCR had 60 Vbeta and 13 Jbeta primers. Sequenced by immunoSEQ multiplex PCR; TCRdb stores in-frame clones only, minus some. The repertoire holds around 140,000 clones, with around four fifths as singletons. This sample is drawn from a study of cytomegalovirus exposure and HLA in healthy donors. Overall study results and limits: Because they were indistinguishable, some V segments, including TRBV6-2 and TRBV6-3, were excluded.

Germline V CDR1 and CDR2: MNHNS, SASEGT. The junction had 5 bases not matched to a gene; V was cut back by 7 bases and J by 3 bases. The CDR3 sequence is 15 residues long. Sequencing was done on a sample of PBMCs. This chain joins TRBV6-1 and TRBJ2-2; 10 nucleotides align to TRBD2. The source is a woman aged 55-70 years in good health and CMV-seropositive. The CDR3 here is CASKAAGGDTGELFF. The CDR3 DNA reads TGTGCCAGCAAAGCAGCGGGAGGGGACACCGGGGAGCTGTTTTTT.